The 13 T cell receptor beta chains in this list originate from one sample, sequenced in a study of T cell changes during pregnancy in multiple sclerosis. TCRdb's table, derived via immunoSEQ multiplex PCR, lists solely in-frame clones and lacks some. The data contain around 8,400 clones, over 80% of them seen just once; the ten biggest clones take up roughly 5.4%. The sequencing used CD8+ T cells from peripheral blood mononuclear cells, collected in the first trimester of pregnancy. Receptor source: a female donor in good health, enrolled as a control in a pregnancy study.

This chain uses TRBV19 with TRBJ2-1; D perhaps matches TRBD2 (6 bases). Germline values: CDR1 LNHDA, CDR2 SQIVND (reference sequence). Trimming stripped 5 bases from V and 7 bases from J, with 15 bases between. There are 14 residues in the CDR3. The CDR3 spells CASSPGLFINEQFF. The CDR3 DNA follows: TGTGCCAGTAGTCCGGGACTGTTTATAAATGAGCAGTTCTTC.

The chain employs TRBV19 and TRBJ2-7; 10 bases agree with TRBD2. The length of the CDR3 is 15 residues. V lost 2 bases, J lost 5 bases, and 6 bases stayed unmatched. CDR1 LNHDA and CDR2 SQIVND come from the germline V gene (reference sequence). The CDR3 coding sequence is TGTGCCAGTAGTATATGGGCCAGCGGGAGGGACGAGCAGTACTTC. Protein: CASSIWASGRDEQYF.

The CDR3 protein is CASSLVATGYGYTF. The DNA of the CDR3 is TGTGCCAGCAGCTTAGTGGCGACAGGGTATGGCTACACCTTC. The J gene is TRBJ1-2, the V gene TRBV7-9; TRBD1 aligns across 7 bases. Germline CDR1 reads SEHNR; CDR2 reads FQNEAQ (reference sequence). V shed 1 base, J shed 5 bases, and the junction held 4 bases outside the gene matches. CDR3 length: 14 amino acids.

This clone was observed a handful of times. The chain joins TRBV19 to TRBJ1-5; weak D call: TRBD1 (5 bases). CDR1 is LNHDA, CDR2 SQIVND, per germline (reference sequence). This CDR3 has 13 residues. Trimming stripped 7 bases from V and 7 bases from J, with 14 bases between. The chain's CDR3 is CASMGGFYQPQHF. The CDR3 coding sequence is TGTGCCAGTATGGGGGGGTTCTACCAGCCCCAGCATTTT. The variable domain in full, completed from reference TRBV19 and TRBJ1-5, reads DGGITQSPKYLFRKEGQNVTLSCEQNLNHDAMYWYRQDPGQGLRLIYYSQIVNDFQKGDIAEGYSVSREKKESFPLTVTSAQKNPTAFYLCASMGGFYQPQHFGDGTRLSIL.

The chain is built from TRBV5-1 and TRBJ2-3; D is unresolved. Germline CDR1 is SGHRS and CDR2 is YFSETQ. The CDR3 length is 14 residues. Between the trimmed V and J ends, which lost 0 bases and 2 bases, there was a span of 7 bases. CDR3 in DNA: TGCGCCAGCAGCTTGGTTCCGTCCACAGATACGCAGTATTTT. Protein product: CASSLVPSTDTQYF.

This clone has a single count. The chain is built from TRBV28 and TRBJ2-5; a weak D match, TRBD1 (5 bases). Judging by the DNA end, TRBJ2-7 fits better; the J call may be wrong. The CDR3 is made up of 13 amino acids. Looked up from germline, CDR1 is MDHEN and CDR2 is SYDVKM. CDR3 amino acids: CASSDSSSYEQYF. CDR3 DNA: TGTGCCAGCAGTGACAGCAGCTCCTACGAGCAGTACTTC.

The J gene is TRBJ1-5, the V gene TRBV30; possible D gene TRBD1, 6 bases. In germline, CDR1 is GTSNPN, CDR2 SVGIG (reference sequence). V dropped 3 bases and J dropped 7 bases, with 13 bases sitting between them. The CDR3 has 13 amino acids. CDR3 sequence (DNA): TGTGCCTGGAGCGAGAACCAGGGGCAGCCCCAGCATTTT. It codes for CAWSENQGQPQHF. Combining the CDR3 with reference TRBV30 and TRBJ1-5 gives the whole variable domain SQTIHQWPATLVQPVGSPLSLECTVEGTSNPNLYWYRQAAGRGLQLLFYSVGIGQISSEVPQNLSASRPQDRQFILSSKKLLLSDSGFYLCAWSENQGQPQHFGDGTRLSIL.

The chain employs TRBV21-1 and TRBJ2-2; the DNA was not compared with TRBD1, the D call given in the table. TRBV21-1 is given as a pseudogene. There are 19 residues in the CDR3. CDR3 in amino acids: CASRYRQSDARYSYGELFF. CDR3 nucleotides: TGTGCCAGCAGGTATCGACAGAGCGACGCACGCTACTCCTACGGGGAGCTGTTTTTT.

The gene calls are TRBV7-8 and TRBJ2-1, with 7 bases fitting TRBD2. The CDR3 loop spans 16 amino acids. Losses at the gene ends were 3 bases for V and 9 bases for J; bases not matched to a gene: 14. Germline lookup yields CDR1 SGHVS and CDR2 FQNEAQ. The CDR3 region is CASSFTLAGRVSEQFF. The CDR3 DNA is TGTGCCAGCAGCTTTACCCTCGCAGGGAGGGTGAGTGAGCAGTTCTTC. The full variable domain, in which reference TRBV7-8 and TRBJ2-1 provide the parts outside the CDR3, is GAGVSQSPRYKVAKRGQDVALRCDPISGHVSLFWYQQALGQGPEFLTYFQNEAQLDKSGLPSDRFFAERPEGSVSTLKIQRTQQEDSAVYLCASSFTLAGRVSEQFFGPGTRLTVL.

For this clone: Other nucleotide sequences in the sample specify the same CDR3. The rearrangement uses TRBV30 and TRBJ2-5, with TRBD2 matching 8 bases. This CDR3 comprises 14 residues. CDR1 is GTSNPN and CDR2 is SVGIG in the germline V gene (reference sequence). Losses at the gene ends were 2 bases for V and 5 bases for J; bases not matched to a gene: 7. CDR3 DNA sequence: TGTGCCTGGAGTACAAGCGGGGGAAGGGAGACCCAGTACTTC. It yields the protein CAWSTSGGRETQYF.

This sequence joins TRBV29-1 and TRBJ1-1, with a tentative D call TRBD1 (5 bases). There are 12 residues in the CDR3. Trimming removed 6 bases from V and 4 bases from J, with 12 bases in between. Germline values: CDR1 SQVTM, CDR2 ANQGSEA. CDR3: CSVAGLGTEAFF. The CDR3 nucleotides are TGCAGCGTCGCGGGGCTGGGCACTGAAGCTTTCTTT.

The chain has TRBV9 and TRBJ2-3; D is undetermined. Per the germline V gene, CDR1 is SGDLS and CDR2 is YYNGEE. V was clipped by 4 bases and J by 0 bases, with 18 bases between them. This CDR3 spans 17 amino acids. CDR3 sequence reads: CASSPQTLGHSTDTQYF. In nucleotides, the CDR3 is TGTGCCAGCAGCCCCCAGACGTTGGGCCATAGCACAGATACGCAGTATTTT. Using reference TRBV9 and TRBJ2-3 for the parts outside the CDR3, the full variable domain is DSGVTQTPKHLITATGQRVTLRCSPRSGDLSVYWYQQSLDQGLQFLIQYYNGEERAKGNILERFSAQQFPDLHSELNLSSLELGDSALYFCASSPQTLGHSTDTQYFGPGTRLTVL.

The J gene is TRBJ2-5, the V gene TRBV4-2; D is undetermined. The V gene's germline CDR1 is LGHNA and CDR2 YNFKEQ. The V and J ends lost 0 bases and 3 bases respectively, with 14 bases between them. The CDR3 loop spans 16 amino acids. The CDR3 sequence: CASSQEHVTWKETQYF. The CDR3 DNA reads TGTGCCAGCAGCCAAGAGCATGTGACTTGGAAAGAGACCCAGTACTTC.